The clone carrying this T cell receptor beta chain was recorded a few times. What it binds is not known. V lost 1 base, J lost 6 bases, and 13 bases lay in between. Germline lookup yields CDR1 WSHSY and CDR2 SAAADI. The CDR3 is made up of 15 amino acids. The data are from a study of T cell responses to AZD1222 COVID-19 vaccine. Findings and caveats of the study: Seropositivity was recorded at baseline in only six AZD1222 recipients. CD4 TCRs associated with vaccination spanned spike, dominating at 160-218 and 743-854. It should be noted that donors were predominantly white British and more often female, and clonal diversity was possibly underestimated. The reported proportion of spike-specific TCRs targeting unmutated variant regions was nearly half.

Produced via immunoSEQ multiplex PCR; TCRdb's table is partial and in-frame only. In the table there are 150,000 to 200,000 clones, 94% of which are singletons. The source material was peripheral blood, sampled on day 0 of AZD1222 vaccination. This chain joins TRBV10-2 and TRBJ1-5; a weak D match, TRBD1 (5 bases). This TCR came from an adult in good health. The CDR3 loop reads CASSEYLPGGQPQHF. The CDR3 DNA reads TGCGCCAGCAGTGAGTACCTACCGGGGGGTCAGCCCCAGCATTTT.